A single sample gave rise to the 22 T cell receptor beta chains below, sequenced in a study of CD8+ T cells in alopecia areata. After isolation, RNA underwent reverse transcription to generate cDNA as the sequencing template. Produced via immunoSEQ multiplex PCR; TCRdb's table is partial and in-frame only. Among some 180,000 clones listed, just over 55% were seen once. Sequenced sample: CD8+ T cells sorted from blood. Receptors originate from a human donor in good health.

V and J are TRBV15 and TRBJ2-5, with D unresolved. V dropped 4 bases and J dropped 2 bases, with 5 bases sitting between them. The germline V gene encodes CDR1 LNHNV and CDR2 YYDKDF (reference sequence). The CDR3 is 12 amino acids. The CDR3 protein is CATSTLQETQYF. Here the CDR3 DNA reads TGTGCCACCAGCACCCTACAAGAGACCCAGTACTTC.

This clone was counted only a few times. The V and J genes are TRBV10-2 and TRBJ1-2; D not resolved. Trimming took 6 bases from V and 4 from J, leaving 12 bases between them. This CDR3 spans 13 amino acids. The germline gives CDR1 WSHSY, CDR2 SAAADI. The CDR3, as DNA: TGCGCCAGCAGCCCAGGCGAGGCCTATGGCTACACCTTC. This gives the protein CASSPGEAYGYTF.

V is TRBV9 and J is TRBJ2-2, with D perhaps TRBD2 (6 bases). V gave up 2 bases and J gave up 5 bases, with 10 bases separating them. Germline lookup yields CDR1 SGDLS and CDR2 YYNGEE. The CDR3 length is 14 residues. Here the CDR3 DNA reads TGTGCCAGCAGCGTTCGGGAGAGGACCGGGGAGCTGTTTTTT. It codes for CASSVRERTGELFF.

The V call is TRBV6-1, the J call TRBJ2-3; the D gene is possibly TRBD1 (5 bases). This CDR3 has 15 residues. The germline V gene has CDR1 MNHNS and CDR2 SASEGT. Trimming removed 6 bases at V and 2 bases at J, with 15 bases between. The CDR3 loop is CASSDLGGATDTQYF. CDR3 in DNA: TGTGCCAGCAGCGACCTAGGTGGGGCCACAGATACGCAGTATTTT.

The V call is TRBV29-1, the J call TRBJ1-2; D may be TRBD1 (6 bases). Germline assignment: CDR1 SQVTM and CDR2 ANQGSEA. The CDR3 consists of 13 residues. DNA for the CDR3: TGCACCATACGTGATTCGGACAGTTATGGCTACACCTTC. Translation: CTIRDSDSYGYTF.

The gene calls are TRBV7-9 and TRBJ2-7; no definite D call. V was shortened by 5 bases and J by 2 bases, with 10 bases between the two germline ends. This CDR3 comprises 13 residues. Per the germline V gene, CDR1 is SEHNR and CDR2 is FQNEAQ (reference sequence). For the CDR3, the DNA is TGTGCCAGCAGCGAAACAAGGACCTACGAGCAGTACTTC. As protein: CASSETRTYEQYF.

This clone was counted once. This chain connects TRBV30 to TRBJ1-2, with no clear D. This CDR3 region has 11 residues. Trimming stripped 3 bases from V and 7 bases from J, with 9 bases between. Looked up from germline, CDR1 is GTSNPN and CDR2 is SVGIG (reference sequence). In DNA, the CDR3 is TGTGCCTGGAGCCCCCCGCCTGGCTACACCTTC. Protein sequence: CAWSPPPGYTF.

For this clone: In the same sample, other DNA sequences code for this CDR3. This chain joins TRBV27 and TRBJ1-2; a possible D gene is TRBD1 (6 bases). This CDR3 is built from 13 residues. V was shortened by 6 bases and J by 1 base, with 9 bases between the two germline ends. Germline V gene sequence: CDR1 MNHEY, CDR2 SMNVEV (reference sequence). The CDR3 here is CASSLQGNYGYTF. The CDR3 nucleotides are TGTGCCAGCAGCTTACAGGGTAACTATGGCTACACCTTC.

The table lists this clone with a few counts. The CDR3 sequence is CSVVGPVGGGYGYTF. For the CDR3, the DNA is TGCAGCGTAGTGGGACCGGTCGGAGGGGGCTATGGCTACACCTTC. The gene calls are TRBV29-1 and TRBJ1-2; tentative D call: TRBD1 (6 bases). The CDR3 consists of 15 residues. Germline V gene lookup returns CDR1 SQVTM and CDR2 ANQGSEA. The ends were cut back, 6 bases at V and 4 bases at J, with 21 bases in the middle.

The chain uses TRBV25-1 and TRBJ1-2; TRBD1 might be the D (5 bases). The V end was cut by 4 bases, the J end by 3 bases, with 12 bases between. The CDR3 has 14 residues. Germline assignment: CDR1 MGHDK and CDR2 SYGVNS. The DNA for the CDR3 is TGTGCCAGCAGTGTTACCGGGGCTTACTATGGCTACACCTTC. This translates into CASSVTGAYYGYTF.

The chain is built from TRBV25-1 and TRBJ1-1; D gene uncertain. CDR3 length equals 13 residues. In germline, CDR1 is MGHDK, CDR2 SYGVNS. The V gene lost 6 bases and the J gene lost 7 bases, with 15 bases spanning the gap. The DNA of the CDR3 is TGTGCCAGCAGCCCCGCAGGAGTAGTTGAAGCTTTCTTT. Its protein product is CASSPAGVVEAFF.

The table lists this clone with a few counts. Other DNA sequences in the sample encode the same CDR3. The rearrangement joins TRBV5-6 to TRBJ2-7; D gene unclear. The CDR3 extends over 11 amino acids. V dropped 2 bases and J dropped 0 bases, with 0 bases sitting between them. Germline CDR1 reads SGHDT; CDR2 reads YYEEEE. CDR3 sequence: CASSFSYEQYF. The CDR3 nucleotides are TGTGCCAGCAGCTTCTCCTACGAGCAGTACTTC.

The chain has TRBV13 and TRBJ1-1, with 12 bases identical to TRBD1. Looked up from germline, CDR1 is PRHDT and CDR2 is FYEKMQ (reference sequence). The junction had 11 bases not matched to a gene; V was cut back by 5 bases and J by 10 bases. The CDR3 has 15 amino acids. The CDR3 region is CASSPGTGGEGGAFF. CDR3 sequence (DNA): TGTGCCAGCAGCCCCGGGACAGGGGGCGAAGGGGGAGCTTTCTTT.

The V and J genes are TRBV2 and TRBJ2-5; possibly TRBD1 for D (7 bases). V lost 8 bases and J 5 bases, leaving 18 bases between the germline ends. The CDR3 spans 14 residues. CDR1 is SNHLY and CDR2 is FYNNEI in the germline V gene. CDR3 DNA: TGTGCCAGCGGGGGGATGACAGGGCAGGAGACCCAGTACTTC. It yields the protein CASGGMTGQETQYF.

The chain's CDR3 is CASSVGGQGNSPLHF. The CDR3 region has the DNA TGTGCCAGCAGCGTAGGGGGACAGGGAAATTCACCCCTCCACTTT. The chain couples TRBV9 to TRBJ1-6; 9 bases match TRBD1. The trim removed 0 bases at V and 7 bases at J, leaving 2 bases unmatched. The CDR3 is 15 residues long. Germline loops: CDR1 SGDLS, CDR2 YYNGEE.

V gene TRBV19 combines with J gene TRBJ1-2, with 7 nucleotides matching TRBD1. CDR1 and CDR2 from the germline V gene are LNHDA and SQIVND (reference sequence). The CDR3 consists of 13 residues. Trimming cost V 5 bases and J 5 bases; bases outside gene matches: 5. As DNA, the CDR3 is TGTGCCAGTAGTCCCCCAGGGGGGTATGGCTACACCTTC. Amino acids: CASSPPGGYGYTF.

This clone has just a few counts. V gene TRBV2 combines with J gene TRBJ2-7, with D perhaps TRBD1 (7 bases). CDR1 is SNHLY, CDR2 FYNNEI, per germline. There are 20 residues in the CDR3. With 0 bases removed from V and 0 bases from J, the gap between germline ends came to 24 bases. In nucleotides, the CDR3 is TGTGCCAGCAGTGAAGCGCTTCTTGGAGGGGGCAGGGATGGCTCCTACGAGCAGTACTTC. Translation: CASSEALLGGGRDGSYEQYF.

This clone was seen more than once but under ten times. The gene calls are TRBV7-9 and TRBJ2-7; D remains unclear. Per germline, CDR1 SEHNR and CDR2 FQNEAQ (reference sequence). The CDR3 spans 14 residues. Trimming stripped 2 bases from V and 2 bases from J, with 10 bases between. The chain's CDR3 is CASSLLTHPYEQYF. In DNA, the CDR3 is TGTGCCAGCAGCTTACTGACTCACCCCTACGAGCAGTACTTC.

This clone was recorded a few times. This chain links TRBV13 with TRBJ2-2; 7 bases are shared with TRBD2. V shed 5 bases, J shed 4 bases, and the junction held 1 base outside the gene matches. This CDR3 spans 13 amino acids. Germline-derived CDR1 and CDR2 are PRHDT and FYEKMQ (reference sequence). CDR3 nucleotides: TGTGCCAGCAGCCCGGGGGGCACCGGGGAGCTGTTTTTT. It codes for CASSPGGTGELFF.

This rearrangement joins TRBV30 to TRBJ2-7; 8 bases are shared with TRBD1. Germline V gene lookup returns CDR1 GTSNPN and CDR2 SVGIG (reference sequence). The CDR3 is made up of 15 amino acids. The J segment lost 4 bases and the V segment lost 4 bases, leaving 12 bases of the junction unmatched. This CDR3 reads CAWNHQDRDRYEQYF. CDR3 nucleotides: TGTGCCTGGAATCATCAGGACAGGGATAGGTACGAGCAGTACTTC.

The chain carries TRBV6-1 and TRBJ2-3; 7 nucleotides align to TRBD2. The CDR3 spans 15 residues. Germline V gene sequence: CDR1 MNHNS, CDR2 SASEGT. V dropped 6 bases and J dropped 4; count of bases not matched to a gene: 10. CDR3 in DNA: TGTGCCAGCAGCCGGCGGGCGGGGGAGCCAGATACGCAGTATTTT. Protein: CASSRRAGEPDTQYF.

The gene calls are TRBV5-1 and TRBJ2-7; TRBD1 matches 7 bases. The germline CDR1 and CDR2 sequences are SGHRS and YFSETQ. The V and J ends lost 3 bases and 2 bases, in that order; junction bases with no gene match: 5. This CDR3 comprises 14 residues. The CDR3: CASSYRDSTYEQYF. CDR3 DNA: TGCGCCAGCAGCTACCGGGACAGTACCTACGAGCAGTACTTC.